This is a list of T cell receptor beta chains from one sample in a study of shared clonotypes between healthy human individuals. Sequenced by immunoSEQ multiplex PCR; TCRdb stores in-frame clones only, minus some. The sample has 2,100,000 or so clones; 90% to 97% are singletons. Sequences were obtained from naive CD4+ T cells sorted from blood. Receptor source: a man younger than 35 in good health. Each CDR3 is given with its conserved first and last residue. D genes are given only for firm matches. Some rows have no size entry. The others give once, few or many, or a class for an expanded clone.

cdr3_aa cdr3_nt d_call j_call v_call clone_size
CAIQDRANYGYTF TGTGCCATCCAGGACAGGGCAAACTATGGCTACACCTTC TRBD1 TRBJ1-2 TRBV19 .
CASSLDRGETQYF TGTGCCAGCAGCTTAGATAGGGGAGAGACCCAGTACTTC . TRBJ2-5 TRBV7-3 .
CASSLASSGRIPDTQYF TGTGCCAGCAGCTTAGCTTCTAGCGGGAGGATCCCAGATACGCAGTATTTT TRBD2 TRBJ2-3 TRBV7-2 .
CASSYGGTGTYEQYF TGTGCCAGCAGTTATGGCGGGACAGGGACCTACGAGCAGTACTTC TRBD1 TRBJ2-7 TRBV28 .
CASRVGQDYGYTF TGTGCCAGCAGGGTAGGACAGGACTATGGCTACACCTTC TRBD1 TRBJ1-2 TRBV2 .
CASSIRGLTEAFF TGTGCCAGTAGTATCCGGGGTCTCACTGAAGCTTTCTTT . TRBJ1-1 TRBV19 .
CASSTRMGVGNTEAFF TGTGCCAGCAGCACCAGGATGGGGGTCGGGAACACTGAAGCTTTCTTT . TRBJ1-1 TRBV28 .
CASSPRGQSNTEAFF TGCGCCAGCAGCCCGAGGGGACAGAGCAACACTGAAGCTTTCTTT TRBD1 TRBJ1-1 TRBV5-1 .
CSVGSGGPPYEQYF TGCAGCGTTGGTAGCGGGGGGCCCCCCTACGAGCAGTACTTC TRBD2 TRBJ2-7 TRBV29-1 .
CAWSPLGGPGELFF TGTGCCTGGAGCCCACTGGGGGGCCCCGGGGAGCTGTTTTTT . TRBJ2-2 TRBV30 .
CASSEAGRNYGYTF TGTGCCAGCAGTGAAGCAGGGAGGAACTATGGCTACACCTTC . TRBJ1-2 TRBV6-1 few
CASSYSTGYTF TGTGCCAGCAGTTACTCCACTGGCTACACCTTC . TRBJ1-2 TRBV6-6 .
CASSLIGKDYGYTF TGTGCCAGCAGTTTAATCGGGAAAGACTATGGCTACACCTTC . TRBJ1-2 TRBV28 .
CASSRLGSGNTIYF TGTGCCAGCAGCCGCCTTGGCTCTGGAAACACCATATATTTT . TRBJ1-3 TRBV7-2 .
CAWSGVWGSGANTGELFF TGTGCCTGGAGTGGAGTCTGGGGTTCGGGGGCGAACACCGGGGAGCTGTTTTTT . TRBJ2-2 TRBV30 .
CASSTGGSGANVLTF TGTGCCAGCAGTACAGGGGGTTCTGGGGCCAACGTCCTGACTTTC TRBD1 TRBJ2-6 TRBV6-5 .
CASSLRDNFEQYF TGCGCCAGCAGCTTGCGGGACAACTTCGAGCAGTACTTC . TRBJ2-7 TRBV5-1 .
CASSPRTPDRSIQYF TGTGCCAGCTCACCACGGACACCCGATCGGTCCATTCAGTACTTC . TRBJ2-4 TRBV18 .
CASSPRTEETQYF TGCGCCAGCAGCCCCAGAACCGAAGAGACCCAGTACTTC . TRBJ2-5 TRBV5-1 .
CAISESTSYEQYF TGTGCCATCAGTGAGTCAACTTCCTACGAGCAGTACTTC . TRBJ2-7 TRBV10-3 .
CASSWGRRVGELFF TGTGCCAGCAGCTGGGGGCGGCGAGTCGGGGAGCTGTTTTTT . TRBJ2-2 TRBV6-5 .
CASNYGPQETQYF TGTGCCAGCAACTATGGGCCCCAAGAGACCCAGTACTTC . TRBJ2-5 TRBV7-6 .
CASSQVQGKDYGYTF TGCGCCAGCAGCCAAGTTCAGGGTAAGGACTATGGCTACACCTTC . TRBJ1-2 TRBV4-1 .
CASSPRGSGETQYF TGCGCCAGCAGCCCCCGAGGTTCAGGGGAGACCCAGTACTTC . TRBJ2-5 TRBV5-1 .
CASSPGLSGSKNIQYF TGTGCCAGCAGCCCGGGGCTCTCGGGTAGCAAAAACATTCAGTACTTC . TRBJ2-4 TRBV9 .
CASSLSAGGGETQYF TGCGCCAGCAGCTTGTCGGCAGGGGGTGGTGAGACCCAGTACTTC TRBD1 TRBJ2-5 TRBV5-1 .
CASAKGGNTEAFF TGTGCCAGCGCCAAGGGCGGGAACACTGAAGCTTTCTTT . TRBJ1-1 TRBV7-6 .
CASSRDYGYTF TGTGCCAGTAGTAGAGACTATGGCTACACCTTC . TRBJ1-2 TRBV19 .
CASSQVGGKAYEQYF TGCGCCAGCAGCCAAGTTGGCGGGAAGGCCTACGAGCAGTACTTC . TRBJ2-7 TRBV4-1 .
CASSFSGGFGEQFF TGTGCCAGCAGCTTTTCGGGGGGATTCGGTGAGCAGTTCTTC TRBD2 TRBJ2-1 TRBV7-2 .
CASSLAQGPSEKLFF TGTGCCAGCAGCTTGGCTCAGGGCCCTTCTGAAAAACTGTTTTTT . TRBJ1-4 TRBV5-6 .
CASSLGQGAYEQYF TGCGCCAGCAGCTTGGGCCAGGGGGCCTACGAGCAGTACTTC TRBD1 TRBJ2-7 TRBV5-1 .
CASSQLFTDTQYF TGTGCCAGCAGCCAATTGTTCACAGATACGCAGTATTTT . TRBJ2-3 TRBV14 .
CAWNPGGAGTGANVLTF TGTGCCTGGAATCCGGGGGGCGCCGGCACTGGGGCCAACGTCCTGACTTTC . TRBJ2-6 TRBV30 .
CASSEALGYVEGDTIYF TGTGCCAGCAGCGAGGCTCTGGGGTATGTGGAGGGGGACACCATATATTTT . TRBJ1-3 TRBV9 .
CASSQDPSGGVSTDTQYF TGCGCCAGCAGCCAAGATCCTAGCGGAGGGGTTAGCACAGATACGCAGTATTTT TRBD2 TRBJ2-3 TRBV4-1 .
CASSQGAVGTEAFF TGTGCCAGCAGTCAGGGGGCGGTGGGCACTGAAGCTTTCTTT TRBD1 TRBJ1-1 TRBV11-2 .
CASSLAQGVSYEQYF TGTGCTAGCAGCTTAGCGCAAGGGGTCTCCTACGAGCAGTACTTC . TRBJ2-7 TRBV7-7 .
CASSPPLAGGYGYTF TGTGCCAGCTCACCACCGTTAGCAGGGGGCTATGGCTACACCTTC TRBD1 TRBJ1-2 TRBV18 .
CASSPTGEPHNSPLHF TGTGCCAGCTCACCGACAGGCGAACCGCATAATTCACCCCTCCACTTT . TRBJ1-6 TRBV18 .
CSVAGANYGYTF TGCAGCGTTGCAGGGGCTAACTATGGCTACACCTTC . TRBJ1-2 TRBV29-1 .
CSVEIGETQYF TGCAGCGTTGAGATAGGGGAGACCCAGTACTTC . TRBJ2-5 TRBV29-1 .
CASRRVQGRKTNTEAFF TGTGCCAGCAGGAGGGTTCAAGGACGGAAAACGAACACTGAAGCTTTCTTT . TRBJ1-1 TRBV19 .
CASSEGQGIGAQYF TGTGCCAGCAGCGAGGGACAGGGAATCGGGGCCCAGTACTTC TRBD1 TRBJ2-5 TRBV7-9 .
CASGGTPNEKLFF TGTGCCAGCGGAGGCACCCCAAATGAAAAACTGTTTTTT . TRBJ1-4 TRBV6-5 .
CASSPLAGPHNEQFF TGTGCCAGCTCACCACTAGCGGGGCCCCACAATGAGCAGTTCTTC TRBD2 TRBJ2-1 TRBV18 .
CASSATGGYNSPLHF TGTGCCAGCAGTGCGACAGGGGGTTACAATTCACCCCTCCACTTT TRBD1 TRBJ1-6 TRBV6-5 .
CASSRDLQETQYF TGTGCCAGCAGTCGGGATCTCCAAGAGACCCAGTACTTC . TRBJ2-5 TRBV2 .